These 14 T cell receptor beta chains originate from one sample sequenced in a study of blood T cell repertoires in COVID-19. Assay used: immunoSEQ multiplex PCR; TCRdb lists only in-frame clones, some missing. The profile shows over 60,000 clones, about 88% of them singletons. Sequencing was done on a sample of peripheral blood. The receptors derive from a man in his 70s with active or convalescent COVID-19.

The rearrangement joins TRBV21-1 to TRBJ1-1; the table names TRBD1, a call not compared with the DNA. TRBV21-1 is classified as a pseudogene. The CDR3 is made up of 15 amino acids. The CDR3 nucleotides are TGTGCCAGCAGCTCTCGACAGGGTCGGCACACTGAAGCTTTCTTT. As protein: CASSSRQGRHTEAFF.

V and J are TRBV6-5 and TRBJ1-5; possible D gene TRBD1, 6 bases. V was cut by 6 bases and J by 1 base, with 7 bases left in between. CDR1 and CDR2 from the germline V gene are MNHEY and SVGAGI. The CDR3 sequence is 13 residues long. This CDR3 reads CASRDRSNQPQHF. The CDR3, as DNA: TGTGCCAGCAGAGACAGGAGCAATCAGCCCCAGCATTTT.

The chain links TRBV11-2 to TRBJ2-1; TRBD2 is a possible D gene (5 bases). V was clipped by 4 bases and J by 9 bases, with 10 bases between them. Germline V CDR1 and CDR2: SGHAT, FQNNGV. The CDR3 has 12 amino acids. CDR3 coding DNA: TGTGCCAGCAGCTACGGGGTAGGTGAGCAGTTCTTC. Protein sequence: CASSYGVGEQFF. Combining the CDR3 with reference TRBV11-2 and TRBJ2-1 gives the whole variable domain EAGVAQSPRYKIIEKRQSVAFWCNPISGHATLYWYQQILGQGPKLLIQFQNNGVVDDSQLPKDRFSAERLKGVDSTLKIQPAKLEDSAVYLCASSYGVGEQFFGPGTRLTVL.

The chain is built from TRBV27 and TRBJ2-6; TRBD1 might be the D (6 bases). V shed 5 bases and J shed 0 bases, with 11 bases lying between them. The CDR3 length is 16 residues. CDR1 MNHEY and CDR2 SMNVEV come from the germline V gene (reference sequence). The CDR3 DNA sequence: TGTGCCAGCAGTCACGGACAGCTCTCTGGGGCCAACGTCCTGACTTTC. Protein product: CASSHGQLSGANVLTF.

This clone was counted once. The V and J genes are TRBV7-8 and TRBJ2-7, with TRBD2 as a possible D gene (7 bases). Germline-derived CDR1 and CDR2 are SGHVS and FQNEAQ. The CDR3 loop spans 15 amino acids. The V end was cut by 5 bases, the J end by 1 base, with 15 bases between. The CDR3: CASSPTGGLSYEQYF. Written as DNA, the CDR3 is TGTGCCAGCAGCCCGACGGGGGGCTTATCCTACGAGCAGTACTTC.

The chain couples TRBV6-5 to TRBJ1-1; unclear D gene. Germline CDR1 MNHEY, CDR2 SVGAGI. This CDR3 comprises 12 residues. The V end lost 7 bases, the J end lost 0 bases, and 6 bases lay between the germline ends. The CDR3 DNA follows: TGTGCCAGCATAAATCTGAACACTGAAGCTTTCTTT. Translating it yields CASINLNTEAFF.

This rearrangement joins TRBV7-9 to TRBJ2-7; 9 nucleotides agree with TRBD2. CDR3 length: 15 amino acids. V lost 4 bases to trimming and J lost 2 bases; unmatched junction nucleotides: 6. Germline V gene sequence: CDR1 SEHNR, CDR2 FQNEAQ (reference sequence). The chain's CDR3 is CASSSLAGRAYEQYF. The DNA for the CDR3 is TGTGCCAGCAGCTCCCTAGCGGGACGGGCCTACGAGCAGTACTTC.

This chain joins TRBV19 and TRBJ1-4, with D perhaps matching TRBD1 (5 bases). V lost 5 bases, J lost 3 bases, and 7 bases lay in between. The CDR3 totals 13 residues. CDR1 LNHDA and CDR2 SQIVND come from the germline V gene (reference sequence). The CDR3 region is CASSSQANEKLFF. In nucleotides, the CDR3 is TGTGCCAGTAGTTCACAGGCTAATGAAAAACTGTTTTTT.

The chain is built from TRBV7-3 and TRBJ1-1, with a tentative D call TRBD1 (6 bases). Germline V gene sequence: CDR1 SGHTA, CDR2 FQGTGA. Trimming shortened V by 1 base and J by 1 base, and 10 bases separated the two germline ends. The CDR3 totals 15 residues. The CDR3: CASSLMARGNTEAFF. In DNA form, the CDR3 reads TGTGCCAGCAGCTTAATGGCCAGGGGGAACACTGAAGCTTTCTTT.

The chain is built from TRBV6-5 and TRBJ2-2; D is perhaps TRBD2 (6 bases). Trimming left V 0 bases short and J 6 bases short, with 11 bases between. CDR3 length equals 15 residues. The germline gives CDR1 MNHEY, CDR2 SVGAGI. CDR3 nucleotide sequence: TGTGCCAGCAGTTACTCTGGGAGGACCCCCGGGGAGCTGTTTTTT. The encoded protein is CASSYSGRTPGELFF.

The rearrangement uses TRBV6-5 and TRBJ1-1; D unresolved. The CDR3 is 13 residues long. Germline V gene sequence: CDR1 MNHEY, CDR2 SVGAGI. Trimming left V 5 bases short and J 1 base short, with 8 bases between. In DNA, the CDR3 is TGTGCCAGCAGTACCCGACAGAACACTGAAGCTTTCTTT. Its translation: CASSTRQNTEAFF.

CDR3 residues: CASSELGDGEQYF. The CDR3 DNA is TGTGCCAGCAGTGAACTAGGAGACGGCGAGCAGTACTTC. This rearrangement joins TRBV6-1 to TRBJ2-7; D is uncertain. The CDR3 has 13 amino acids. V was cut by 2 bases and J by 6 bases, with 11 bases left in between. Per germline, CDR1 MNHNS and CDR2 SASEGT.

The table lists this clone with a few counts. The chain employs TRBV11-2 and TRBJ2-2; D perhaps matches TRBD2 (5 bases). V lost 7 bases and J lost 4, with 10 bases in between. The CDR3 runs to 13 residues. The germline gives CDR1 SGHAT, CDR2 FQNNGV. CDR3 DNA: TGTGCCAGCATCCCGGACTTCACCGGGGAGCTGTTTTTT. Translated, it gives CASIPDFTGELFF.

The V call is TRBV7-8, the J call TRBJ2-1; TRBD2 aligns across 10 bases. CDR1 is SGHVS, CDR2 FQNEAQ, per germline. The V gene end was trimmed by 6 bases and the J gene end by 2 bases; junction bases not matched to a gene: 4. CDR3 length: 15 amino acids. The CDR3 reads CASSNGLAAYNEQFF. DNA for the CDR3: TGTGCCAGCAGTAACGGACTAGCGGCCTACAATGAGCAGTTCTTC.